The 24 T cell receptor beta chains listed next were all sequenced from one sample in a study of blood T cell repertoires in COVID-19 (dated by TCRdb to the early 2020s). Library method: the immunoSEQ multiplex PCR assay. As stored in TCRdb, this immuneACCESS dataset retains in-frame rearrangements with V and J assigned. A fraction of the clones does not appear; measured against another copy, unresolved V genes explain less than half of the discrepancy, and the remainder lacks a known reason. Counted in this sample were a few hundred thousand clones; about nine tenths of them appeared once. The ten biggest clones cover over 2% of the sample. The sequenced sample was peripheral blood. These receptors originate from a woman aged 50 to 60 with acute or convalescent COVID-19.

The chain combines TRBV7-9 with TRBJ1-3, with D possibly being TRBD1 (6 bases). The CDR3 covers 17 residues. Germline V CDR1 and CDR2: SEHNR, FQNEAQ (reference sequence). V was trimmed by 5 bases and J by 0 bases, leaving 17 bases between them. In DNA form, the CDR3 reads TGTGCCAGCAGCCCTCCTTTTCAGGGGAACTCTGGAAACACCATATATTTT. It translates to CASSPPFQGNSGNTIYF. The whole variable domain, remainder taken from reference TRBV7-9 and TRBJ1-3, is DTGVSQNPRHKITKRGQNVTFRCDPISEHNRLYWYRQTLGQGPEFLTYFQNEAQLEKSRLLSDRFSAERPKGSFSTLEIQRTEQGDSAMYLCASSPPFQGNSGNTIYFGEGSWLTVV.

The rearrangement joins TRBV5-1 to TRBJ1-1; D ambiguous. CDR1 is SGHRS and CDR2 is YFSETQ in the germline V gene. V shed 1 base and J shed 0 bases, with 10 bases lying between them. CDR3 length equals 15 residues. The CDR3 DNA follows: TGCGCCAGCAGCTTGTATCCAGGTATGAACACTGAAGCTTTCTTT. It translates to CASSLYPGMNTEAFF.

The CDR3 loop is CASSGRRDREGNEQFF. The CDR3, as DNA: TGTGCCAGCAGCGGCCGCCGGGACAGGGAAGGAAATGAGCAGTTCTTC. V gene TRBV3-1 (or the pseudogene TRBV3-2) combines with J gene TRBJ2-1, with 9 bases lining up with TRBD1. CDR1 and CDR2 from the germline V gene are LGHDT and YNNKEL (reference sequence). J was trimmed by 7 bases and V by 5 bases; bases with no gene match: 12. The CDR3 has 16 amino acids.

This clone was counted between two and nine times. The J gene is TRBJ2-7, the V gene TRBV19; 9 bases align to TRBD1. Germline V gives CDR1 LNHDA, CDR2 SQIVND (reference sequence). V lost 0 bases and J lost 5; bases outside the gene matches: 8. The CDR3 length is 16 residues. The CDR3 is CASSIDSQGARNEQYF. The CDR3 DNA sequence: TGTGCCAGTAGTATAGATTCACAGGGGGCGCGAAACGAGCAGTACTTC.

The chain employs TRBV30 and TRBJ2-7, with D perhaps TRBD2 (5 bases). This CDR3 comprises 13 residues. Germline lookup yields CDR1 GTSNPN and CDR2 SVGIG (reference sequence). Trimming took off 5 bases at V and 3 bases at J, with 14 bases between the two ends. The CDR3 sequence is CAWAQRTLYEQYF. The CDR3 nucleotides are TGTGCCTGGGCGCAGCGGACCCTCTACGAGCAGTACTTC.

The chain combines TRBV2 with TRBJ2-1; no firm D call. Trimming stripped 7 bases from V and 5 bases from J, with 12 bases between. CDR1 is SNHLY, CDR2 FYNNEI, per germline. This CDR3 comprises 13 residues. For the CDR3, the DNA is TGTGCCAGCAACAGCAGGTTTGACAATGAGCAGTTCTTC. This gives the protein CASNSRFDNEQFF.

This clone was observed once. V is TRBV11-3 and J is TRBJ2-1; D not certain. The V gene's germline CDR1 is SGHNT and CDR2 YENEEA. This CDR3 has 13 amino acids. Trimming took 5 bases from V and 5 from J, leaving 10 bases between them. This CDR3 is CASSRWADNEQFF. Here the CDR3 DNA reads TGTGCCAGCAGCCGATGGGCTGACAATGAGCAGTTCTTC.

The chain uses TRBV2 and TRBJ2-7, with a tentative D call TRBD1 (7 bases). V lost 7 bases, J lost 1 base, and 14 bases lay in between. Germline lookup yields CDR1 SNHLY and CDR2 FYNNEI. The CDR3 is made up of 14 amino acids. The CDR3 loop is CASIGGGKSYEQYF. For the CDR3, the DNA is TGTGCCAGCATTGGAGGGGGCAAGTCCTACGAGCAGTACTTC.

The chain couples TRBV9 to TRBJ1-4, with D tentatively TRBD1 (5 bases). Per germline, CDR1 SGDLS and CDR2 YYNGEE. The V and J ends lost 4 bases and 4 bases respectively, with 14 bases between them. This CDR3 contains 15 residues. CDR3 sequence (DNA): TGTGCCAGCAGCCAAGCGGGGACCTATAATGAAAAACTGTTTTTT. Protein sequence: CASSQAGTYNEKLFF. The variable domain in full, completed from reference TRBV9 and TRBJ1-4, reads DSGVTQTPKHLITATGQRVTLRCSPRSGDLSVYWYQQSLDQGLQFLIQYYNGEERAKGNILERFSAQQFPDLHSELNLSSLELGDSALYFCASSQAGTYNEKLFFGSGTQLSVL.

CDR3 in amino acids: CASSETYRHGYTF. The CDR3, as DNA: TGTGCCAGCAGCGAGACATACCGACACGGCTACACCTTC. The chain links TRBV27 to TRBJ1-2; D is unclear. Germline V CDR1 and CDR2: MNHEY, SMNVEV (reference sequence). CDR3 length: 13 amino acids. V shed 6 bases and J shed 8 bases, with 16 bases lying between them.

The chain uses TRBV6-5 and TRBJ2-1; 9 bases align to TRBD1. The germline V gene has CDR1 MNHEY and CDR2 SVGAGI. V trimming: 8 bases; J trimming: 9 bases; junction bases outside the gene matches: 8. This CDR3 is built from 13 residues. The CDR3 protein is CASFMGQGIEQFF. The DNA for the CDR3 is TGTGCCAGCTTCATGGGACAGGGCATTGAGCAGTTCTTC.

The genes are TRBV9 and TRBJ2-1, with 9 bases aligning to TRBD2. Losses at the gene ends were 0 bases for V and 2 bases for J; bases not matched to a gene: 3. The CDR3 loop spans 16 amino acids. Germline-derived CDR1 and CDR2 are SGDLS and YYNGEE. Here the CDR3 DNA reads TGTGCCAGCAGCGTAGCCAGCGGGGGGCCCTACAATGAGCAGTTCTTC. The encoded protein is CASSVASGGPYNEQFF.

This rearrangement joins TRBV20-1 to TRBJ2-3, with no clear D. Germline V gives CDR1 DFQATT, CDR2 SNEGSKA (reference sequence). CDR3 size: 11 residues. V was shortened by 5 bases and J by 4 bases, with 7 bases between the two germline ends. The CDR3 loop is CSAELADTQYF. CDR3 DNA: TGCAGTGCTGAGCTTGCAGATACGCAGTATTTT.

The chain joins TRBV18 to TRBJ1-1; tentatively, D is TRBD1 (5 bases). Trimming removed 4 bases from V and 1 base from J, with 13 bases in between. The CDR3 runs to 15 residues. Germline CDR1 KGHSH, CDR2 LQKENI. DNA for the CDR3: TGTGCCAGCTCACAGACAGAGATGAGGAACACTGAAGCTTTCTTT. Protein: CASSQTEMRNTEAFF.

The CDR3 nucleotides read TGTGCCAGTAGTTTCGGGGGGCGTGGCACCGGGGAGCTGTTTTTT. It is translated as CASSFGGRGTGELFF. The genes are TRBV19 and TRBJ2-2; D perhaps matches TRBD2 (7 bases). The V gene lost 5 bases and the J gene lost 4 bases, with 14 bases spanning the gap. CDR1 LNHDA and CDR2 SQIVND come from the germline V gene (reference sequence). The CDR3 loop spans 15 amino acids.

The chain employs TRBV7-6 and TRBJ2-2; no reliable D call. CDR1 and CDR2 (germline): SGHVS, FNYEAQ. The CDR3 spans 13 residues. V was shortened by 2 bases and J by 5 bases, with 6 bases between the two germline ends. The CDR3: CASSLTITGELFF. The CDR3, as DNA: TGTGCCAGCAGCTTAACAATAACCGGGGAGCTGTTTTTT.

The CDR3 loop reads CASSLGRVTEAFF. For the CDR3, the DNA is TGTGCCAGCAGTTTGGGGAGGGTCACTGAAGCTTTCTTT. The chain links TRBV12-3 or TRBV12-4 to TRBJ1-1; D is unclear. Trimming pared 3 bases from V and 4 bases from J, leaving 9 bases between. The CDR3 is 13 amino acids.

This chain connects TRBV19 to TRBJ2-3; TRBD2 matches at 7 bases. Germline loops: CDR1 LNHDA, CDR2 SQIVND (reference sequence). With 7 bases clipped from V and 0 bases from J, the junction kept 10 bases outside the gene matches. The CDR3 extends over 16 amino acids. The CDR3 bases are TGTGCCAGTAACCCTCGACTGGGAGGGAGCACAGATACGCAGTATTTT. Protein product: CASNPRLGGSTDTQYF.

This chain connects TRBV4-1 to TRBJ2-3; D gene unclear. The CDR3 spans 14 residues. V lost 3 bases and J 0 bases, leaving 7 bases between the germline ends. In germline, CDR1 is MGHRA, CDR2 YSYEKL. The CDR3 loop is CASSHYLSTDTQYF. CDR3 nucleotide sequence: TGCGCCAGCAGCCACTACCTTAGCACAGATACGCAGTATTTT.

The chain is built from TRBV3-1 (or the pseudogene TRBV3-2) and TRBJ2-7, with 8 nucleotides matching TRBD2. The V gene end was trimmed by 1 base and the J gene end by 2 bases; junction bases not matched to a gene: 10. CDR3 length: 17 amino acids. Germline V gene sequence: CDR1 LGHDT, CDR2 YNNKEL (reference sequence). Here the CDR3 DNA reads TGTGCCAGCAGCCAAGCTGAGGGGGGGACTAGTGCCTACGAGCAGTACTTC. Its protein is CASSQAEGGTSAYEQYF.

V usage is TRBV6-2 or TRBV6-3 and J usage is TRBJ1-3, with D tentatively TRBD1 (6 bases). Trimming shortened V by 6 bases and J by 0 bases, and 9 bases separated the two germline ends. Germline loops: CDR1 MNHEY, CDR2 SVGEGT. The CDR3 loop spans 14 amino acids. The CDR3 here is CASSGQSSGNTIYF. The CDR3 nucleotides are TGTGCCAGCAGCGGACAGTCCTCTGGAAACACCATATATTTT.

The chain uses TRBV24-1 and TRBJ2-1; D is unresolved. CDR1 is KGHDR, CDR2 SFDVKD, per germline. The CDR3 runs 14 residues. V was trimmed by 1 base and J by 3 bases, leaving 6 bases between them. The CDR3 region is CATSDFGHYNEQFF. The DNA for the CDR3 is TGTGCCACCAGTGATTTTGGCCACTACAATGAGCAGTTCTTC.

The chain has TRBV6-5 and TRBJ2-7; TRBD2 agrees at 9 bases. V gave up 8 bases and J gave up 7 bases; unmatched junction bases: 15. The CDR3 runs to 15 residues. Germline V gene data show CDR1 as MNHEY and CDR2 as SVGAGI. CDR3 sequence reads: CASAQIAGVSREQYF. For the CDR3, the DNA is TGTGCCAGCGCGCAGATAGCGGGAGTATCGCGTGAGCAGTACTTC.

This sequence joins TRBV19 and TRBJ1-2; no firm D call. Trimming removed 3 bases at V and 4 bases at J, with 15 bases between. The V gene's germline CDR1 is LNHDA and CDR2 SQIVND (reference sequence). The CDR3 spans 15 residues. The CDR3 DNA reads TGTGCCAGTAGTATTCTCGGGGATTACAGCTATGGCTACACCTTC. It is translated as CASSILGDYSYGYTF.